This TCR beta chain was observed in a study of blood T cell repertoires in COVID-19. The V end was cut by 2 bases, the J end by 0 bases, with 13 bases between. Germline CDR1 reads SGHRS; CDR2 reads YFSETQ. The CDR3 sequence is 16 residues long. Some clones are missing from TCRdb's copy, which holds only in-frame ones; the method was immunoSEQ multiplex PCR. The sample lists nearly 100,000 clones, 65% to 90% occurring once. The specimen sequenced was peripheral blood. This sequence was found in an elderly man with acute or convalescent COVID-19. This chain links TRBV5-1 with TRBJ2-3; the D gene is possibly TRBD1 (6 bases). The CDR3, as DNA: TGCGCCAGCAGCTTAGACGGACAGCAAAGCACAGATACGCAGTATTTT. This sequence encodes CASSLDGQQSTDTQYF.